What follows are 21 T cell receptor beta chains derived from one specimen sequenced in a study of T cell repertoires in cytomegalovirus infection. TCRdb re-called the reads through MiXCR, storing one row per CDR3 protein. The sample includes fewer than 550,000 distinct CDR3 sequences, 26% seen only once; the top ten take around 13%. Sequencing input: PBMCs. The receptor set was obtained from a human donor in good health (CMV status not recorded). Some clones in this sample may be carry-over from other donors' samples.

This clonotype was seen only once. The rearrangement links TRBV19 to TRBJ2-3, with D uncertain. Germline V lookup: CDR1 LNHDA, CDR2 SQIVND (reference sequence). Trimming cost V 4 bases and J 4 bases, with 9 bases left between them. The CDR3 covers 13 residues. CDR3 nucleotides: TGTGCCAGTAGTACCGGACCGCCAGATACGCAGTATTTT. It specifies CASSTGPPDTQYF.

The chain combines TRBV29-1 with TRBJ2-7; 10 bases match TRBD1. V lost 6 bases, J lost 4 bases, and 6 bases stayed unmatched. CDR3 size: 13 residues. CDR1 is SQVTM and CDR2 is ANQGSEA in the germline V gene. CDR3 sequence (DNA): TGCAGCGTCATGGGACAGGGGTTTTACGAGCAGTACTTC. It encodes CSVMGQGFYEQYF.

The chain combines TRBV20-1 with TRBJ2-7; D is tentatively TRBD1 or TRBD2 (7 bases each). Germline lookup yields CDR1 DFQATT and CDR2 SNEGSKA (reference sequence). Trimming pared 6 bases from V and 5 bases from J, leaving 17 bases between. This CDR3 has 13 amino acids. The CDR3 nucleotides read TGCAGTGCCGCGGGGGAGGGGGCAGACGAGCAGTACTTC. This gives the protein CSAAGEGADEQYF.

The chain is built from TRBV7-9 and TRBJ2-6, with D perhaps assigned TRBD1 or TRBD2 (6 bases each). V gave up 5 bases and J gave up 4 bases, with 15 bases separating them. The CDR3 consists of 16 residues. CDR1 is SEHNR, CDR2 FQNEAQ, per germline (reference sequence). The chain's CDR3 is CASSPRGPGGANVLTF. CDR3 bases: TGTGCCAGCAGCCCTCGGGGGCCAGGAGGGGCCAACGTCCTGACTTTC.

This clonotype has a handful of counts. The rearrangement uses TRBV10-2 and TRBJ1-1; 7 nucleotides line up with TRBD1. Germline CDR1 and CDR2: WSHSY and SAAADI. V lost 4 bases to trimming and J lost 4 bases; unmatched junction nucleotides: 0. CDR3 length equals 12 residues. The CDR3 region is CASSGTGTEAFF. CDR3 coding DNA: TGCGCCAGCAGTGGGACAGGCACTGAAGCTTTCTTT.

The gene calls are TRBV7-2 and TRBJ2-3, with 9 bases matching TRBD2. Germline trimming cut 3 bases from V and 5 bases from J; bases unmatched to any gene: 9. There are 16 residues in the CDR3. Germline CDR1 reads SGHTA; CDR2 reads FQGNSA. Here the CDR3 reads CASSFLSGSSVDTQYF. The CDR3 coding sequence is TGTGCCAGCAGCTTTCTTAGCGGGAGCTCAGTAGATACGCAGTATTTT.

The DNA of the CDR3 is TGTGCCAGCAGCTTAGGGGCGGCGGCCAGCGGGGAGCTGTTTTTT. It specifies CASSLGAAASGELFF. This rearrangement joins TRBV7-2 to TRBJ2-2; D remains unclear. Germline CDR1 and CDR2: SGHTA and FQGNSA. CDR3 length equals 15 residues. V was pared by 1 base and J by 7 bases, with 13 bases between.

This clonotype was counted only a few times. V usage is TRBV29-1 and J usage is TRBJ2-7, with 7 bases aligning to TRBD2. The CDR3 length is 13 residues. With V trimmed by 4 bases and J by 3 bases, 6 bases remained unmatched. CDR1 and CDR2 from the germline V gene are SQVTM and ANQGSEA. CDR3 in DNA: TGCAGCGTTGTCGGGAGGCCCCACTACGAGCAGTACGTC. Translating gives CSVVGRPHYEQYV.

The V gene is TRBV7-9, the J gene TRBJ1-2, with no clear D. Germline assignment: CDR1 SEHNR and CDR2 FQNEAQ (reference sequence). The CDR3 runs to 15 residues. The ends were cut back, 4 bases at V and 0 bases at J, with 12 bases in the middle. This CDR3 is CASSSLQLTNYGYTF. CDR3 coding DNA: TGTGCCAGCAGCTCGTTACAGTTAACTAACTATGGCTACACCTTC.

The V and J genes are TRBV19 and TRBJ1-1; D may be TRBD1 (5 bases). Trimming removed 10 bases from V and 1 base from J, with 19 bases in between. The germline V gene encodes CDR1 LNHDA and CDR2 SQIVND (reference sequence). The length of the CDR3 is 15 residues. The CDR3 loop is CATFHRGSQNTEAFF. CDR3 nucleotide sequence: TGTGCCACTTTCCATCGGGGCAGCCAGAACACTGAAGCTTTCTTT. The whole variable domain, remainder taken from reference TRBV19 and TRBJ1-1, is DGGITQSPKYLFRKEGQNVTLSCEQNLNHDAMYWYRQDPGQGLRLIYYSQIVNDFQKGDIAEGYSVSREKKESFPLTVTSAQKNPTAFYLCATFHRGSQNTEAFFGQGTRLTVV.

This clonotype was recorded many times. The CDR3 sequence is CASSPGDQTGINEKLFF. The CDR3 nucleotides read TGTGCCAGCAGCCCAGGGGACCAGACAGGCATTAATGAAAAACTGTTTTTT. J is TRBJ1-4 and V is TRBV7-9, with D possibly matching TRBD1 (6 bases). CDR1 is SEHNR, CDR2 FQNEAQ, per germline (reference sequence). The CDR3 contains 17 residues. V was pared by 5 bases and J by 4 bases, with 20 bases between.

This rearrangement joins TRBV2 to TRBJ2-7; no firm D call. CDR3 length equals 11 residues. Germline CDR1 reads SNHLY; CDR2 reads FYNNEI. Trimming took off 2 bases at V and 6 bases at J, with 5 bases between the two ends. Here the CDR3 DNA reads TGTGCCAGCAGTGAAAGGGTCGAGCAGTACGTC. Amino acids: CASSERVEQYV.

This clonotype came up many times. This chain links TRBV7-2 with TRBJ2-3; maybe TRBD1 (7 bases). V was trimmed by 3 bases and J by 4 bases, leaving 14 bases between them. The CDR3 runs 15 residues. From germline, CDR1 is SGHTA and CDR2 FQGNSA. The CDR3 coding sequence is TGTGCCAGCAGCTTGCAGGGGGGTAAGGCAGATACGCAGTATTTT. Amino acids: CASSLQGGKADTQYF.

This chain uses TRBV5-1 with TRBJ1-1, with TRBD1 identical over 7 bases. The germline V gene encodes CDR1 SGHRS and CDR2 YFSETQ. V gave up 2 bases and J gave up 1 base; unmatched junction bases: 5. The CDR3 sequence is 15 residues long. CDR3 DNA: TGCGCCAGCAGCTTCACGGACAGGCAGAACACTGAAGCTTTCTTT. Its translation is CASSFTDRQNTEAFF.

This rearrangement joins TRBV7-8 to TRBJ2-1; 7 positions agree with TRBD1. V lost 3 bases and J lost 6; bases outside the gene matches: 8. CDR1 is SGHVS, CDR2 FQNEAQ, per germline. The CDR3 is 15 residues long. The CDR3 loop is CASSFPRQGSNEQFF. The CDR3 DNA follows: TGTGCCAGCAGCTTTCCGAGACAGGGTTCCAATGAGCAGTTCTTC.

This clonotype was detected a few times. The chain is built from TRBV20-1 and TRBJ2-5; 8 bases are shared with TRBD2. V lost 6 bases to trimming and J lost 1 base; unmatched junction nucleotides: 7. This CDR3 is 14 amino acids long. The germline V gene has CDR1 DFQATT and CDR2 SNEGSKA (reference sequence). CDR3 region: CSAPNSGTQETQYF. The CDR3, as DNA: TGCAGTGCCCCAAATAGCGGGACCCAAGAGACCCAGTACTTC.

With respect to this clonotype: Its ends do not fully match the called genes, so a read error is possible. For the CDR3, the DNA is TGTGCTAGCAGCTTAGAGCCAGCGGGAGGAGGTAATGAGCAGTTCTTC. It is translated as CASSLEPAGGGNEQFF. The chain employs TRBV7-6 and TRBJ2-1; TRBD2 aligns across 9 bases. This CDR3 is 16 amino acids long. Germline V gene sequence: CDR1 SGHVS, CDR2 FNYEAQ.

The chain recombines TRBV2 with TRBJ2-3; TRBD2 agrees at 13 bases. The ends lost 8 bases at V and 4 bases at J; junction bases unmatched: 3. The CDR3 is 14 amino acids. CDR1 is SNHLY, CDR2 FYNNEI, per germline. The CDR3 DNA sequence: TGTGCCAGCCCCGGACTAGCGGGAGCAGATACGCAGTATTTT. Its protein product is CASPGLAGADTQYF.

The rearrangement links TRBV12-3 or TRBV12-4 to TRBJ2-2; D gene unclear. Trimming took off 1 base at V and 3 bases at J, with 6 bases between the two ends. The CDR3 is 14 amino acids. CDR3 sequence reads: CASSLGVYTGELFF. Here the CDR3 DNA reads TGTGCCAGCAGTTTAGGAGTGTACACCGGGGAGCTGTTTTTT.

The V gene is TRBV5-5, the J gene TRBJ2-1, with D uncertain. The CDR3 extends over 14 amino acids. The V end was cut by 2 bases, the J end by 4 bases, with 10 bases between. The V gene's germline CDR1 is SGHKS and CDR2 YYEKEE (reference sequence). The chain's CDR3 is CASSFPLRYNEQFF. CDR3 in DNA: TGTGCCAGCAGCTTCCCATTACGTTACAATGAGCAGTTCTTC.

This rearrangement joins TRBV5-6 to TRBJ2-4; 7 bases are shared with TRBD2. The CDR3 has 14 residues. V shed 0 bases, J shed 6 bases, and the junction held 3 bases outside the gene matches. Germline CDR1 SGHDT, CDR2 YYEEEE. The CDR3 DNA reads TGTGCCAGCAGCTTGGGCTGGGGGGGAAACATTCAGTACTTC. This sequence encodes CASSLGWGGNIQYF.